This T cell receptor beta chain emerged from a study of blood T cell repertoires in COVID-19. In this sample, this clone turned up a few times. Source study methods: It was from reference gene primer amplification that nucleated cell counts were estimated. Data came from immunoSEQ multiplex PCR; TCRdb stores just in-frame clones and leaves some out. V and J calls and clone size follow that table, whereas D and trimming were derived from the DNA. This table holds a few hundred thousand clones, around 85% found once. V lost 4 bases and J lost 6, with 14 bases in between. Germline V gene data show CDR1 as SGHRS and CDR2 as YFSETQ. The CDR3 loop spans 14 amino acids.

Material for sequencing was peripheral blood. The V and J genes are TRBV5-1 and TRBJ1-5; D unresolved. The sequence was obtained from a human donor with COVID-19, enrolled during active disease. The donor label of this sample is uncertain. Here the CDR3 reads CASSPNYEGQPQHF. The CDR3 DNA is TGCGCCAGCAGCCCAAACTATGAGGGTCAGCCCCAGCATTTT.